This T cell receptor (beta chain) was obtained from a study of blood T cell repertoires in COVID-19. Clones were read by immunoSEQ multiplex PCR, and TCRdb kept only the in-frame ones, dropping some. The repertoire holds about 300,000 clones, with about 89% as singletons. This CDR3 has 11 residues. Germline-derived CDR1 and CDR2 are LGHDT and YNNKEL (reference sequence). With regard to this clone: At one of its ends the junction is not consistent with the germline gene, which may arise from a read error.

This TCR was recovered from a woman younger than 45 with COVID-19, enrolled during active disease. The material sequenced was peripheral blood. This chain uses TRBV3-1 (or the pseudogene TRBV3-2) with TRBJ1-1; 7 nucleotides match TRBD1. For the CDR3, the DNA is TGTGCCAGCAGCCAAGGACAGGGTCTAGTTTTT. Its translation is CASSQGQGLVF.